This is a list of T cell receptor beta chains from one sample in a study of OX40 agonist ivuxolimab in advanced cancers. The assay was immunoSEQ multiplex PCR, and TCRdb's table has in-frame clones only and misses some. The top ten clones hold approximately 2.6% of a sample with more than 40,000 clones, around 77% of them seen once. The sample was CD4+ or CD8+ T cells sorted from blood, taken in a trial of the OX40 agonist ivuxolimab. The receptors here all came from an adult with an advanced solid tumor such as melanoma, head and neck, liver or kidney cancer. CDR3s leave out the opening cysteine and the closing phenylalanine or tryptophan. Rows may omit the clone size; those that give it use once, few, many or a size class.

j_call clone_size v_call cdr3_aa
TRBJ2-7 few TRBV6-1 ASSERLGNPSYEQY
TRBJ1-6 once TRBV9 ASSPGGGRNSPLH
TRBJ2-7 - TRBV5-7 ASSLDRARHEQY
TRBJ2-7 medium-sized TRBV2 ASSYLGSYEQY
TRBJ2-3 - TRBV7-3 ASSLIPGGGVDTQY
TRBJ2-1 - TRBV21-1 ASSRAFAGGPNEQF
TRBJ2-7 - TRBV19 ASSVQANSYEQY
TRBJ2-7 once TRBV6-5 ASSPGLWTYEQY
TRBJ1-2 - TRBV2 ASSPSRDRGDYGYT
TRBJ1-6 - TRBV28 ASSSGLQRHSPLH
TRBJ2-7 once TRBV5-1 ASSQGLDSYEQY
TRBJ1-5 - TRBV19 ASGSGGRWEAQH
TRBJ2-2 - TRBV19 ASSYRERNTGELF
TRBJ1-2 - TRBV5-6 ASSLVTGAHYGYT
TRBJ2-2 - TRBV7-3 ASSLTTSRGTGELF
TRBJ2-7 - TRBV2 ASTEGILAGVEQY
TRBJ2-1 - TRBV11-3 ASSLDQGGLASNEQF
TRBJ1-5 few TRBV11-3 ASSLEGTEDNQPQH
TRBJ2-5 - TRBV28 ASRGGVKETQY
TRBJ2-5 - TRBV27 ASSTPGVFGQETQY
TRBJ2-7 few TRBV29-1 SVPYLKRSGGYEQY
TRBJ1-1 - TRBV11-1 ASSGQGGTEAF
TRBJ2-1 - TRBV19 ASSSYKGTGLHEQF
TRBJ1-2 - TRBV4-2 ASSPHMAGGYGYT
TRBJ2-1 - TRBV19 ASSTQRRGYNEQF
TRBJ2-5 - TRBV11-2 ASSLLAGLGETQY
TRBJ1-2 - TRBV5-1 ASSSWANSNYGYT
TRBJ1-2 - TRBV9 ASSAGVDYGYT
TRBJ2-7 - TRBV6-1 ASSGTSGTYEQY
TRBJ2-7 - TRBV5-5 ASSLPGISYEQY
TRBJ1-1 once TRBV7-3 ASSHPGRLNTEAF
TRBJ2-3 - TRBV7-8 ASSSSADTQY